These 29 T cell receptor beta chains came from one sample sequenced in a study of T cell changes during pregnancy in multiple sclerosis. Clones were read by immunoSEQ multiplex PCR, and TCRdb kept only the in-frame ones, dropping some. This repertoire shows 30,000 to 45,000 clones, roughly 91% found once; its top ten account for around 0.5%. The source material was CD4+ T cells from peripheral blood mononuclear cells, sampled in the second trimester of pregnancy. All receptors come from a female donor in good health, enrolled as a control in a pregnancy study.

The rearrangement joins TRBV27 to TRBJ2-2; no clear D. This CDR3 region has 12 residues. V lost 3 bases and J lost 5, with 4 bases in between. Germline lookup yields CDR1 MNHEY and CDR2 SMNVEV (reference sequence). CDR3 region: CASSFFTGELFF. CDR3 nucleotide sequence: TGTGCCAGCAGTTTCTTTACCGGGGAGCTGTTTTTT.

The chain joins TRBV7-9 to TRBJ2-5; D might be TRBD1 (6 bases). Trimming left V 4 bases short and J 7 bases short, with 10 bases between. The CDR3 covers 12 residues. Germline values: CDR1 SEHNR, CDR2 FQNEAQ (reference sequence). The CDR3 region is CASSSAQGTQYF. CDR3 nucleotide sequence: TGTGCCAGCAGCTCAGCACAGGGGACCCAGTACTTC.

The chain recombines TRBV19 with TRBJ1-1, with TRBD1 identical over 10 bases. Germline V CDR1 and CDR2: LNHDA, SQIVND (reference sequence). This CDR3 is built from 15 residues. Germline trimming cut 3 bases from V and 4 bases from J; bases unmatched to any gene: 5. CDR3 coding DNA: TGTGCCAGTAGTATCGACAGGGGGCCGGGCACTGAAGCTTTCTTT. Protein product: CASSIDRGPGTEAFF.

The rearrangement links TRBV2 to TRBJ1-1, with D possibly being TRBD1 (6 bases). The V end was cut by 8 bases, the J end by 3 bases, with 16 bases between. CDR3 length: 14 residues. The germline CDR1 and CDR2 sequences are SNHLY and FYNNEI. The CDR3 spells CASSRGPADTEAFF. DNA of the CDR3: TGTGCCAGCTCCAGGGGCCCCGCGGACACTGAAGCTTTCTTT.

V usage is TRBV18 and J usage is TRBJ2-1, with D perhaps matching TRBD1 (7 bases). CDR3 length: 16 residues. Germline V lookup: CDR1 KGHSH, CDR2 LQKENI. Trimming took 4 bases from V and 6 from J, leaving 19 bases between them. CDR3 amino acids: CASSLRDRDWGNEQFF. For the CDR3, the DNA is TGTGCCAGCTCACTACGAGACAGGGACTGGGGCAATGAGCAGTTCTTC.

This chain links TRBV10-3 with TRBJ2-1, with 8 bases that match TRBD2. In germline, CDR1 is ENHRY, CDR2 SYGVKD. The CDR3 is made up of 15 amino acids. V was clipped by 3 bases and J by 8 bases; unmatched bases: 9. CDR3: CAISEWTGGRHEQFF. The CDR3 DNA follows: TGTGCCATCAGTGAATGGACGGGAGGGCGCCATGAGCAGTTCTTC.

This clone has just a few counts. In DNA, the CDR3 is TGTGCCAGCAGCATGGGGCCAGGGGTTGGAAACACCATATATTTT. This gives the protein CASSMGPGVGNTIYF. The rearrangement joins TRBV5-6 to TRBJ1-3; tentative D call: TRBD1 (6 bases). Trimming took off 4 bases at V and 3 bases at J, with 14 bases between the two ends. This CDR3 contains 15 residues. CDR1 and CDR2 (germline): SGHDT, YYEEEE. Looking up the rest from reference TRBV5-6 and TRBJ1-3 gives the full variable domain: DAGVTQSPTHLIKTRGQQVTLRCSPKSGHDTVSWYQQALGQGPQFIFQYYEEEERQRGNFPDRFSGHQFPNYSSELNVNALLLGDSALYLCASSMGPGVGNTIYFGEGSWLTVV.

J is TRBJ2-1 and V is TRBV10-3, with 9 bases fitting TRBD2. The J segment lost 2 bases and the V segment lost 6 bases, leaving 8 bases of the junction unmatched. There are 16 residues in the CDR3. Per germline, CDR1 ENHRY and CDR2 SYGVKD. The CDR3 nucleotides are TGTGCCATCAGCCGACGAAGCGGGGGGACCTACAATGAGCAGTTCTTC. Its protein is CAISRRSGGTYNEQFF.

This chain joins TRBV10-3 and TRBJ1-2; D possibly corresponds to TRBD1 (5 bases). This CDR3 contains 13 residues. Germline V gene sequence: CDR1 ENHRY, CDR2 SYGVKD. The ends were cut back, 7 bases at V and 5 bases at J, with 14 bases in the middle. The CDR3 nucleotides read TGTGCCATCACGCCAGGGCGGGAGTATGGCTACACCTTC. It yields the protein CAITPGREYGYTF.

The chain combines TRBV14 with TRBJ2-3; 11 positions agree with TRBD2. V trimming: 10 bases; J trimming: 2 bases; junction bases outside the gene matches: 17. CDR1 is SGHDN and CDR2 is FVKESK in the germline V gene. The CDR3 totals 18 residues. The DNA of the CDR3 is TGTGCCACCCAGGCCATCGTTCATAGCGGGAGGGTCACAGATACGCAGTATTTT. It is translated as CATQAIVHSGRVTDTQYF.

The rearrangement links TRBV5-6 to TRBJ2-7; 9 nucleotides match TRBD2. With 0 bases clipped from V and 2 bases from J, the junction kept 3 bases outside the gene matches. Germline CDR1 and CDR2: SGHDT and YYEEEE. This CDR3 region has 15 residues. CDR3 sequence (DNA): TGTGCCAGCAGCTTGGCTTCTAGCGGGGCCTACGAGCAGTACTTC. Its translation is CASSLASSGAYEQYF.

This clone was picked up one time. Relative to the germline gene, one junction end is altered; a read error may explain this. CDR3 DNA sequence: TGTGCTAGCAGCTCCGTCTACGAGCAGTACTTC. Translated: CASSSVYEQYF. The chain recombines TRBV7-7 with TRBJ2-7, with D uncertain. Germline V gives CDR1 SSHAT, CDR2 FNYEAQ (reference sequence). The CDR3 has 11 amino acids.

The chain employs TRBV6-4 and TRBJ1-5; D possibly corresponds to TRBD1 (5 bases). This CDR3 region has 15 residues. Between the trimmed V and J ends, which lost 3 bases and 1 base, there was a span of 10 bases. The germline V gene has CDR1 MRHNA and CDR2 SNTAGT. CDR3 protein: CASSEFGGSNQPQHF. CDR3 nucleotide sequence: TGTGCCAGCAGTGAATTCGGGGGAAGCAATCAGCCCCAGCATTTT.

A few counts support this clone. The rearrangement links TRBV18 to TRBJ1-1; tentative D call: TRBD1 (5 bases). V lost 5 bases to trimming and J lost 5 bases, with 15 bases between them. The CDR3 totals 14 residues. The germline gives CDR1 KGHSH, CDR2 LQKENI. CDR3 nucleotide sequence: TGTGCCAGCTCATCCAACCGGGAGGGGACTGAAGCTTTCTTT. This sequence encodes CASSSNREGTEAFF.

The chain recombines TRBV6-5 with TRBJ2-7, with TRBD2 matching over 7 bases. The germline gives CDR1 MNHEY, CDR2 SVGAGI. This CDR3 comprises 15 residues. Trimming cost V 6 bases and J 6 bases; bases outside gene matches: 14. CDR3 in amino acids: CASRGGDAAGTEQYF. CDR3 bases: TGTGCCAGCAGGGGGGGGGACGCCGCGGGGACCGAGCAGTACTTC.

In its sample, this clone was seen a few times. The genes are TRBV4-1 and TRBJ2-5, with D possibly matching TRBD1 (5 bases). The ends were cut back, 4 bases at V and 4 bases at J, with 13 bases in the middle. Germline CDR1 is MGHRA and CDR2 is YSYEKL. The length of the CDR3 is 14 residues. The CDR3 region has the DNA TGCGCCAGCAGCCGACTCCAAAGGGGAGAGACCCAGTACTTC. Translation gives CASSRLQRGETQYF.

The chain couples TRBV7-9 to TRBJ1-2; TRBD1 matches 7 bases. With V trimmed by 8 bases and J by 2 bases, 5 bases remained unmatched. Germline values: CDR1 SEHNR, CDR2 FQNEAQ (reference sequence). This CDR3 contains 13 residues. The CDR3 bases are TGTGCCAGCCGCAAGACAGGGAACTATGGCTACACCTTC. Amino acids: CASRKTGNYGYTF.

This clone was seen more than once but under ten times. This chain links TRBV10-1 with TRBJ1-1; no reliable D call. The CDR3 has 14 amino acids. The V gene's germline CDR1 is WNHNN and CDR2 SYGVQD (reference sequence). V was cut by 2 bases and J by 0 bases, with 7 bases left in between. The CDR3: CASSETVMNTEAFF. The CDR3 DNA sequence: TGCGCCAGCAGTGAGACAGTCATGAACACTGAAGCTTTCTTT.

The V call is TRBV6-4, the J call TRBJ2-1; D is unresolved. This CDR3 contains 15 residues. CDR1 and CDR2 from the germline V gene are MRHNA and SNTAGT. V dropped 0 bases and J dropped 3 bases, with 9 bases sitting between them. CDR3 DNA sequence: TGTGCCAGCAGTGACTCGCAAGCTTACTACAATGAGCAGTTCTTC. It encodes CASSDSQAYYNEQFF.

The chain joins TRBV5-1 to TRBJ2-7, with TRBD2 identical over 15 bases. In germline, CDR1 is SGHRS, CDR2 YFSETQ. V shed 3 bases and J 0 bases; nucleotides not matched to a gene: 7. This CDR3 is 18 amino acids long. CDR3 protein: CASSWTSGRALSSYEQYF. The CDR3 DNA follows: TGCGCCAGCAGCTGGACTAGCGGGAGGGCCCTCAGCTCCTACGAGCAGTACTTC.

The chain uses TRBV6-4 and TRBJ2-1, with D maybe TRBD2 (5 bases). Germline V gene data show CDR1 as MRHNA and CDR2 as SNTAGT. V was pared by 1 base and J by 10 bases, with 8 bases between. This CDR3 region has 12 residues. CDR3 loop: CASSDFRGEQFF. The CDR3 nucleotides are TGTGCCAGCAGTGACTTCAGAGGGGAGCAGTTCTTC.

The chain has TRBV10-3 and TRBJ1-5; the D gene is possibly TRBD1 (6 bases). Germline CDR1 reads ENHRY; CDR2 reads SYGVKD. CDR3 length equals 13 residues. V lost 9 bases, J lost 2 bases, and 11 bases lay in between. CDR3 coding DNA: TGTGCCATACAGGGAGATGGCAATCAGCCCCAGCATTTT. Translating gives CAIQGDGNQPQHF.

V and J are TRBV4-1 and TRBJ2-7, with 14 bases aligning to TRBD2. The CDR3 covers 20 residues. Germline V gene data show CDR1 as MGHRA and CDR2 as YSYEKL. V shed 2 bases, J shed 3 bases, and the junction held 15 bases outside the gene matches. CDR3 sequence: CASSQTYSKTGLAGVYEQYF. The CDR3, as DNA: TGCGCCAGCAGCCAAACTTACAGTAAAACGGGACTAGCGGGGGTCTACGAGCAGTACTTC.

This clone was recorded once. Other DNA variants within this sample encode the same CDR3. Written as DNA, the CDR3 is TGCGCCAGCAGCACCGGGCTAGCGGGGCAAGAGACCCAGTACTTC. Residues: CASSTGLAGQETQYF. The V and J genes are TRBV5-1 and TRBJ2-5; TRBD2 matches 9 bases. V dropped 4 bases and J dropped 2; count of bases not matched to a gene: 6. The germline V gene has CDR1 SGHRS and CDR2 YFSETQ. The CDR3 loop spans 15 amino acids.

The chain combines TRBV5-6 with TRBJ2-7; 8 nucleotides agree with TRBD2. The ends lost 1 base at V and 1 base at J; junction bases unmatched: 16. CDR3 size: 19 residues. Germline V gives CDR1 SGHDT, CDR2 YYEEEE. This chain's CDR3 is CASSLNREGGRTRSYEQYF. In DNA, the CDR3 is TGTGCCAGCAGCTTGAACCGGGAGGGAGGAAGAACGAGATCCTACGAGCAGTACTTC.

CDR3 bases: TGTGCCAGCAGCCAAGAGGTAGCGGGCGGGTGGCAGTTCTTC. It encodes CASSQEVAGGWQFF. The V gene is TRBV7-8, the J gene TRBJ2-1; 7 nucleotides match TRBD2. CDR1 and CDR2 (germline): SGHVS, FQNEAQ. This CDR3 comprises 14 residues. V lost 5 bases and J lost 12; bases outside the gene matches: 13.

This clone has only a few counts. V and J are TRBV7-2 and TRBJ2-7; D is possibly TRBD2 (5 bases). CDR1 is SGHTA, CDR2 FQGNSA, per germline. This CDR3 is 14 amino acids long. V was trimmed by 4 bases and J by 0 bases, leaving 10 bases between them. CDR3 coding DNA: TGTGCCAGCAGCTCCGGAGGAACCTCCTACGAGCAGTACTTC. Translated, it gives CASSSGGTSYEQYF.

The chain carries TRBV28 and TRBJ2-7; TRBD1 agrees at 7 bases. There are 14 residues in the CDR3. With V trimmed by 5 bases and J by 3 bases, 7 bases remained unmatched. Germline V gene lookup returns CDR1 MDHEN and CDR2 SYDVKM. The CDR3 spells CASSRDSEGYEQYF. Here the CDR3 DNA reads TGTGCCAGCAGTCGGGACAGCGAGGGCTACGAGCAGTACTTC.

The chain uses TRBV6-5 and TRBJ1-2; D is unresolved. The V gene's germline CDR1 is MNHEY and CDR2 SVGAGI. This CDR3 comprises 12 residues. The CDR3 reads CATAGSPGGYTF. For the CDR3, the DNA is TGTGCTACGGCGGGCAGCCCCGGTGGCTACACCTTC.